A selection of T cell receptor beta chains follows, all from one sample in a study of PD-L1 blockade in urothelial cancer. Produced via immunoSEQ multiplex PCR; TCRdb's table is partial and in-frame only. The sample has under 30,000 clones, about 80% seen once. The material sequenced was PBMCs, taken around atezolizumab (anti-PD-L1) treatment. The origin of the receptors is a man in his sixties or seventies with urothelial cancer. Both conserved end residues are part of each CDR3. The order of the fields is clone size, D gene, J gene, V gene, CDR3 protein, CDR3 DNA. A D gene is named only where the DNA matches it firmly. Part of the rows lack a size; the others show once, few, many or a class for expanded clones.

size: once; D: TRBD2; J: TRBJ2-3; V: TRBV19; CDR3: CASSMGRGAVADTQYF; DNA: TGTGCCAGTAGTATGGGGCGGGGGGCCGTCGCAGATACGCAGTATTTT
size: .; D: TRBD2; J: TRBJ2-2; V: TRBV19; CDR3: CASSNSGRHTGELFF; DNA: TGTGCCAGTAGCAATAGCGGGAGACACACCGGGGAGCTGTTTTTT
size: .; D: TRBD1; J: TRBJ1-4; V: TRBV2; CDR3: CASSPSGTGGVGEKLFF; DNA: TGTGCCAGCAGTCCTTCCGGGACAGGGGGCGTCGGTGAAAAACTGTTTTTT
size: .; D: .; J: TRBJ2-5; V: TRBV7-3; CDR3: CASSQSPDTQETQYF; DNA: TGTGCCAGCAGCCAAAGCCCTGACACTCAAGAGACCCAGTACTTC
size: .; D: .; J: TRBJ1-2; V: TRBV5-4; CDR3: CASRDPRVAGVMHGYTF; DNA: TGTGCCAGCAGGGACCCCAGGGTCGCTGGCGTGATGCATGGCTACACCTTC
size: .; D: TRBD2; J: TRBJ2-7; V: TRBV7-9; CDR3: CASSTRSILAGGTYEQYF; DNA: TGTGCCAGCAGCACTAGGTCAATACTAGCGGGGGGGACCTACGAGCAGTACTTC
size: .; D: .; J: TRBJ2-7; V: TRBV25-1; CDR3: CASSSTVYEQYF; DNA: TGTGCCAGCAGCTCCACAGTCTACGAGCAGTACTTC
size: .; D: .; J: TRBJ2-7; V: TRBV2; CDR3: CASIQDGYEQYF; DNA: TGTGCCAGCATTCAAGACGGGTACGAGCAGTACTTC
size: .; D: TRBD2; J: TRBJ2-5; V: TRBV19; CDR3: CASSTGTSGGTVGETQYF; DNA: TGTGCCAGTAGTACGGGGACTAGCGGGGGGACCGTCGGGGAGACCCAGTACTTC
size: .; D: .; J: TRBJ1-1; V: TRBV27; CDR3: CASSLSGPAVTLAFF; DNA: TGTGCCAGCAGTTTATCCGGTCCGGCGGTGACTTTAGCTTTCTTT
size: .; D: .; J: TRBJ1-1; V: TRBV10-3; CDR3: CAISEGTPGMNTEAFF; DNA: TGTGCCATCAGTGAGGGGACTCCCGGGATGAACACTGAAGCTTTCTTT
size: once; D: .; J: TRBJ1-1; V: TRBV9; CDR3: CASSPRGRNTEAFF; DNA: TGTGCCAGCAGCCCCCGAGGGAGGAACACTGAAGCTTTCTTT
size: .; D: .; J: TRBJ1-6; V: TRBV28; CDR3: CASKGASSYNSPLHF; DNA: TGTGCCAGCAAAGGGGCGAGCTCCTATAATTCACCCCTCCACTTT
size: .; D: TRBD1; J: TRBJ2-3; V: TRBV10-3; CDR3: CAISENFRTGSADTQYF; DNA: TGTGCCATCAGTGAGAACTTCAGGACAGGGAGCGCAGATACGCAGTATTTT
size: .; D: TRBD1; J: TRBJ1-5; V: TRBV18; CDR3: CASSPAGQGARGNQPQHF; DNA: TGTGCCAGCTCACCGGCAGGACAGGGGGCTAGAGGCAATCAGCCCCAGCATTTT
size: .; D: .; J: TRBJ2-2; V: TRBV7-6; CDR3: CASSPRVGENTGELFF; DNA: TGTGCCAGCAGCCCCCGGGTCGGGGAGAACACCGGGGAGCTGTTTTTT
size: few; D: .; J: TRBJ1-4; V: TRBV30; CDR3: CAWSTRGSGKSVLFF; DNA: TGTGCCTGGAGCACACGGGGGTCGGGGAAGTCTGTACTGTTTTTT
size: .; D: .; J: TRBJ1-3; V: TRBV13; CDR3: CASSSDSNSGNTIYF; DNA: TGTGCCAGCAGCTCAGACAGTAACTCTGGAAACACCATATATTTT
size: .; D: TRBD1; J: TRBJ1-2; V: TRBV5-1; CDR3: CASSSVLGDRGGYTF; DNA: TGCGCCAGCAGCTCCGTTCTTGGGGACAGGGGTGGCTACACCTTC
size: .; D: .; J: TRBJ1-5; V: TRBV7-2; CDR3: CASSLRGNQPQHF; DNA: TGTGCCAGCAGCTTAAGGGGGAATCAGCCCCAGCATTTT
size: .; D: .; J: TRBJ2-1; V: TRBV9; CDR3: CASSVAILPNEQFF; DNA: TGTGCCAGCAGTGTAGCAATACTGCCCAATGAGCAGTTCTTC
size: few; D: TRBD2; J: TRBJ2-7; V: TRBV7-9; CDR3: CASSLVGRAGFEQYF; DNA: TGTGCCAGCAGCTTAGTGGGGAGGGCCGGGTTCGAGCAGTACTTC
size: once; D: .; J: TRBJ1-3; V: TRBV28; CDR3: CASSLQVLSGNTIYF; DNA: TGTGCCAGCAGTTTACAGGTCCTCTCTGGAAACACCATATATTTT
size: .; D: .; J: TRBJ2-5; V: TRBV5-4; CDR3: CASSSRLNQETQYF; DNA: TGTGCCAGCAGTTCGCGACTAAACCAAGAGACCCAGTACTTC
size: .; D: .; J: TRBJ1-2; V: TRBV7-2; CDR3: CASSLQGQINYGYTF; DNA: TGTGCCAGCAGCTTACAGGGGCAAATTAACTATGGCTACACCTTC